What follows are 25 T cell receptor beta chains derived from one specimen sequenced in a study of T cells in Graves' hyperthyroidism and ophthalmopathy. RNA transcripts gave rise to amplified TCR beta CDR3 regions. A first-round RT-PCR of the TCR CDR3 used the HTBI primer set. TCRdb reanalysed the multiplex PCR reads using MiXCR and keeps one entry per CDR3 protein. The sample has roughly 640,000 distinct CDR3 sequences, around 16% seen once. Source material: blood. These receptors originate from a woman in her thirties or forties with Graves' ophthalmopathy.

This clonotype was seen ten or more times. V and J are TRBV28 and TRBJ2-7, with 12 bases fitting TRBD1. This CDR3 contains 15 residues. Germline V lookup: CDR1 MDHEN, CDR2 SYDVKM. V shed 4 bases and J 4 bases; nucleotides not matched to a gene: 5. CDR3 protein: CASSYWGQGAYEQYF. In nucleotides, the CDR3 is TGTGCCAGCAGTTATTGGGGACAGGGGGCTTACGAGCAGTACTTC.

A few counts support this clonotype. The V call is TRBV19, the J call TRBJ2-7, with 9 bases aligning to TRBD1. This CDR3 comprises 15 residues. Per germline, CDR1 LNHDA and CDR2 SQIVND (reference sequence). V shed 6 bases and J 2 bases; nucleotides not matched to a gene: 8. CDR3: CASSETGGGTYEQYF. For the CDR3, the DNA is TGTGCCAGTAGCGAGACAGGGGGTGGGACCTACGAGCAGTACTTC.

This clonotype was detected only a few times. The chain links TRBV28 to TRBJ2-1; D is possibly TRBD2 (6 bases). CDR1 and CDR2 (germline): MDHEN, SYDVKM. V dropped 6 bases and J dropped 5 bases, with 17 bases sitting between them. The CDR3 is made up of 15 amino acids. The CDR3 DNA follows: TGTGCCAGCAGCCGCGGTAGCGGAGGTAACAATGAGCAGTTCTTC. Encoded protein: CASSRGSGGNNEQFF.

This clonotype was observed many times. The genes are TRBV12-3 or TRBV12-4 and TRBJ2-1; maybe TRBD1 (5 bases). Trimming left V 7 bases short and J 5 bases short, with 15 bases between. This CDR3 has 14 residues. The CDR3, as DNA: TGTGCCAGCAACCCCACGACAGAGAACAATGAGCAGTTCTTC. It translates to CASNPTTENNEQFF.

V usage is TRBV7-9 and J usage is TRBJ2-1; D is perhaps TRBD1 or TRBD2 (5 bases each). Germline lookup yields CDR1 SEHNR and CDR2 FQNEAQ (reference sequence). This CDR3 spans 14 amino acids. V was clipped by 5 bases and J by 6 bases, with 14 bases between them. CDR3 sequence (DNA): TGTGCCAGCAGCCCCCGCTGGGGGAGCAATGAGCAGTTCTTC. This codes for CASSPRWGSNEQFF.

This clonotype has just a few counts. This chain connects TRBV6-1 to TRBJ2-5; the D is unclear. Deletions cut 6 bases from V and 4 bases from J, with 12 bases between. This CDR3 region has 13 residues. Germline-derived CDR1 and CDR2 are MNHNS and SASEGT. CDR3 DNA: TGTGCCAGCAGCCCAACGCAGGTAGAGACCCAGTACTTC. Encoded protein: CASSPTQVETQYF.

V usage is TRBV2 and J usage is TRBJ1-1; 7 positions agree with TRBD1. This CDR3 has 12 amino acids. Trimming removed 4 bases from V and 8 bases from J; junction bases left unmatched: 4. The V gene's germline CDR1 is SNHLY and CDR2 FYNNEI. DNA for the CDR3: TGTGCCAGCAGTGCTACAGGGGCCGAAGCTTTCTTT. Protein sequence: CASSATGAEAFF.

The J gene is TRBJ2-3, the V gene TRBV6-2 or TRBV6-3; D is uncertain. CDR3 length: 13 amino acids. V lost 5 bases, J lost 4 bases, and 10 bases lay in between. Per the germline V gene, CDR1 is MNHEY and CDR2 is SVGEGT. CDR3 sequence reads: CASSATVPDTQYF. The CDR3 bases are TGTGCCAGCAGTGCAACTGTACCAGATACGCAGTATTTT.

This clonotype has a count of ten or more. The chain is built from TRBV12-3 or TRBV12-4 and TRBJ2-1; 8 positions agree with TRBD2. Trimming removed 8 bases from V and 7 bases from J; junction bases left unmatched: 16. The CDR3 is 16 amino acids. Written as DNA, the CDR3 is TGTGCCAGCTCCCGTTGGTTAGCGGGGTCTGGGAATGAGCAGTTCTTC. Amino acids: CASSRWLAGSGNEQFF.

The chain recombines TRBV11-2 with TRBJ1-3; D is perhaps TRBD1 (5 bases). Trimming cost V 2 bases and J 2 bases, with 10 bases left between them. The CDR3 extends over 15 amino acids. The germline V gene has CDR1 SGHAT and CDR2 FQNNGV. CDR3 residues: CASSLRGGAGNTIYF. In nucleotides, the CDR3 is TGTGCCAGCAGCTTAAGGGGTGGGGCTGGAAACACCATATATTTT.

The chain carries TRBV6-2 or TRBV6-3 and TRBJ2-6; D unresolved. The germline V and J ends were trimmed by 0 bases and 2 bases, with 5 bases remaining between them. This CDR3 spans 15 amino acids. Germline assignment: CDR1 MNHEY and CDR2 SVGEGT. This CDR3 is CASSYSLAGANVLTF. The CDR3 coding sequence is TGTGCCAGCAGTTACTCGTTGGCTGGGGCCAACGTCCTGACTTTC.

The V gene is TRBV30, the J gene TRBJ1-1; D gene unclear. V shed 2 bases and J shed 10 bases, with 8 bases lying between them. The CDR3 is 10 amino acids. Germline lookup yields CDR1 GTSNPN and CDR2 SVGIG (reference sequence). The CDR3 loop reads CAWSRGRAFF. CDR3 nucleotide sequence: TGTGCCTGGAGTCGGGGAAGAGCTTTCTTT.

This clonotype was seen repeatedly, ten times or more. The chain links TRBV30 to TRBJ2-1; 11 nucleotides agree with TRBD1. CDR1 GTSNPN and CDR2 SVGIG come from the germline V gene (reference sequence). Trimming took 1 base from V and 10 from J; bases not matched to a gene: 9. This CDR3 contains 15 residues. For the CDR3, the DNA is TGTGCCTGGAGTGAAGGACAGGGGGCCGGGGGAGAGCAGTTCTTC. It is translated as CAWSEGQGAGGEQFF.

The V call is TRBV2, the J call TRBJ1-2; D is unclear. The CDR3 contains 12 residues. V was cut by 6 bases and J by 8 bases, with 13 bases left in between. Germline V lookup: CDR1 SNHLY, CDR2 FYNNEI. CDR3 sequence reads: CASRETGYGYTF. The DNA for the CDR3 is TGTGCCAGCAGGGAAACCGGGTACGGCTACACCTTC.

This clonotype was counted many times. This chain connects TRBV28 to TRBJ1-2; 9 bases fit TRBD1. The germline V gene encodes CDR1 MDHEN and CDR2 SYDVKM. The CDR3 has 18 residues. J lost 4 bases, V lost 4 bases, and 16 bases had no gene match. CDR3 bases: TGTGCCAGCAGTTCAGCCGGACAGGGGCATGACTCTCGCTATGGCTACACCTTC. It translates to CASSSAGQGHDSRYGYTF.

As for this clonotype: Mismatch with germline at one junction end may stem from a read error. CDR3 DNA sequence: TGCGCCAGCAGCCCCGACAGGGGGGCTTCTAACGAAAAACTGTTTTTT. Residues: CASSPDRGASNEKLFF. The chain recombines TRBV5-1 with TRBJ1-4; 9 bases agree with TRBD1. The CDR3 contains 16 residues. Looked up from germline, CDR1 is SGHRS and CDR2 is YFSETQ.

This clonotype was seen a handful of times. The V and J genes are TRBV3-1 and TRBJ2-7; D is ambiguous. The V end lost 1 base, the J end lost 0 bases, and 7 bases lay between the germline ends. The germline V gene has CDR1 LGHDT and CDR2 YNNKEL (reference sequence). This CDR3 contains 14 residues. DNA of the CDR3: TGTGCCAGCAGCCAAGGACGGACCTCCTACGAGCAGTACTTC. Amino acid sequence: CASSQGRTSYEQYF.

Details on this clonotype: This may be a read error, as it is one base from a much larger clone. The gene calls are TRBV20-1 and TRBJ2-7; D remains unclear. The V gene's germline CDR1 is DFQATT and CDR2 SNEGSKA (reference sequence). The CDR3 runs 11 residues. The CDR3 DNA reads as TGCAGCGCTAGGGCTAACCACGAGCAGTACTTC. It translates to CSARANHEQYF.

This chain connects TRBV28 to TRBJ1-3, with 8 positions matching TRBD1. From germline, CDR1 is MDHEN and CDR2 SYDVKM. After removal of 5 bases from V and 4 bases from J, the junction contained 7 bases not matched to a gene. CDR3 length equals 15 residues. The CDR3 sequence: CASSPYGTGGNTIYF. The CDR3 nucleotides are TGTGCCAGCAGTCCGTATGGGACAGGAGGAAACACCATATATTTT.

The chain carries TRBV6-5 and TRBJ2-7; 7 bases line up with TRBD1. Germline CDR1 and CDR2: MNHEY and SVGAGI. The CDR3 has 14 amino acids. V shed 4 bases and J 5 bases; nucleotides not matched to a gene: 8. CDR3 residues: CASSWGQRSHEQYF. The CDR3 DNA is TGTGCCAGCAGTTGGGGACAGCGATCCCACGAGCAGTACTTC.

This clonotype was seen repeatedly, ten times or more. The V call is TRBV5-1, the J call TRBJ2-3; 7 nucleotides align to TRBD1. V lost 7 bases to trimming and J lost 2 bases; unmatched junction nucleotides: 10. The CDR3 length is 15 residues. Per germline, CDR1 SGHRS and CDR2 YFSETQ. The CDR3 DNA reads as TGCGCCAGCCGACGCCGGGACAGTAACACAGATACGCAGTATTTT. Amino acid sequence: CASRRRDSNTDTQYF.

The rearrangement links TRBV3-1 to TRBJ1-2; TRBD1 might be the D (5 bases). Germline V CDR1 and CDR2: LGHDT, YNNKEL (reference sequence). V lost 1 base to trimming and J lost 8 bases, with 11 bases between them. This CDR3 is 13 amino acids long. CDR3 in amino acids: CASSQVDTAGYTF. Written as DNA, the CDR3 is TGTGCCAGCAGCCAAGTGGACACGGCGGGCTACACCTTC.

This clonotype was counted a few times. The J gene is TRBJ2-1, the V gene TRBV9, with D perhaps given as TRBD1 or TRBD2 (6 bases each). V was pared by 0 bases and J by 0 bases, with 13 bases between. The CDR3 sequence is 17 residues long. Germline V lookup: CDR1 SGDLS, CDR2 YYNGEE. The CDR3 DNA follows: TGTGCCAGCAGCGTAGATGGCGGGACACCCTCCTACAATGAGCAGTTCTTC. This codes for CASSVDGGTPSYNEQFF.

This rearrangement joins TRBV11-2 to TRBJ2-3; D is ambiguous. V was clipped by 4 bases and J by 0 bases, with 14 bases between them. This CDR3 comprises 16 residues. CDR1 and CDR2 (germline): SGHAT, FQNNGV. CDR3 loop: CASSSGVNSSTDTQYF. CDR3 DNA sequence: TGTGCCAGCAGCTCCGGAGTGAATTCTAGCACAGATACGCAGTATTTT.

This clonotype was recorded many times. The chain employs TRBV27 and TRBJ2-1; D tentatively fits TRBD1 or TRBD2 (6 bases each). Deletions cut 5 bases from V and 9 bases from J, with 17 bases between. The CDR3 extends over 14 amino acids. CDR1 and CDR2 (germline): MNHEY, SMNVEV (reference sequence). The CDR3 nucleotides are TGTGCCAGCAGTCCGTACCTACAGGGAGGTGAGCAGTTCTTC. It is translated as CASSPYLQGGEQFF.